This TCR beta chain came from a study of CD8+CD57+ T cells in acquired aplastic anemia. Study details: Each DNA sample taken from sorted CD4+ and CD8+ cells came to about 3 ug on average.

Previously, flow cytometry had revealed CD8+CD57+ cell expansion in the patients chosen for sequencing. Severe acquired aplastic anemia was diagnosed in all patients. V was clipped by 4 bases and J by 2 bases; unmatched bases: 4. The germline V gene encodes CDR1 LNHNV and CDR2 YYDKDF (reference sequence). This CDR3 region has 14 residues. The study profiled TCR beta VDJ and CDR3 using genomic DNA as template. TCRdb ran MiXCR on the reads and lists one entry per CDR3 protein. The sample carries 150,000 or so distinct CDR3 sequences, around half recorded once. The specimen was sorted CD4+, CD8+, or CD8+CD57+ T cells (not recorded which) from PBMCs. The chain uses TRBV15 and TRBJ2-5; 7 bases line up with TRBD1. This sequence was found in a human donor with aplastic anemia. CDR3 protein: CATSNRQGQETQYF. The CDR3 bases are TGTGCCACCAGCAATCGACAGGGACAAGAGACCCAGTACTTC.